A single T cell receptor beta chain is shown here with its context. The target of this receptor is not known. No qualities accompany the bases; no much larger clone lies one base away. The source of the sample is a study of glioma-infiltrating T cells after dendritic cell vaccination (dated by TCRdb to 2016 to 2018). With regard to the full study: A cohort of roughly 15 glioblastoma patients from Phase I and II dendritic cell vaccination trials was included, of whom 9 were newly diagnosed and 6 had recurrent disease. Patients received autologous tumor lysate-pulsed dendritic cell vaccination between about 2002 and 2013. Tumor-infiltrating lymphocyte content was quantified and tumor and blood repertoires were compared in dendritic cell-vaccinated glioblastoma patients by deep sequencing of TCR beta CDR3 regions. Survival after dendritic cell vaccination was correlated with TCR sequencing metrics, such as TIL content and the overlap between tumor and blood repertoires. The vaccine consisted of monocyte-derived dendritic cells cultured seven days with IL-4 and GM-CSF, then pulsed overnight with autologous tumor lysate. Each patient got three intradermal injections of the dendritic cell vaccine, spaced at biweekly intervals, in the arm below the axilla. What the work shows at the level of the full study, not this receptor alone: No direct relationship between TCR clonality and survival was found, suggesting that a diverse polyclonal response may matter. The three-group TCR overlap response model was characterized as speculative, and prospective validation of the model was stated to be required. The cohort was small and heterogeneous, only a few patients had full blood and tumor sets, and even fewer had initial-recurrent tumor pairs. Longer time to progression and overall survival after dendritic cell vaccination were predicted by higher estimated pretreatment TIL content.

The CDR3 goes from the cysteine to the phenylalanine over 13 residues. The retained sequence is limited to the CDR3, 39 bases, with the frame set at the first base. CDR1 SGDLS and CDR2 YYNGEE were looked up in the germline V gene. Deletion took 3 bases off V and 5 bases off J, with a span of 9 bases between the germline ends. The immunoSEQ assay amplified TCRB CDR3 regions from roughly 2 micrograms of genomic DNA, or from all available DNA when less than that amount was available. The multiplex PCR employed 60 forward primers targeting TCR V beta segments and 13 reverse primers targeting J beta segments. Synthetic control templates were spiked into each sample at limiting dilution to estimate reads per starting template. Reads of 87 bp were generated by sequencing on the Illumina HiSeq System. Concerning the study's data processing: PCR and sequencing errors were removed by a nearest neighbor algorithm that merged closely related sequences. TCR overlap was defined as the percentage of unique tumor TCR beta sequences that were also found in the peripheral blood of the same patient. Imported from immuneACCESS, the table was reduced by TCRdb to in-frame sequences with V and J called. These copies leave out some clones; in studies compared against another copy, an unresolved V gene accounts for under half, and the cause of the remainder is not known. Clonal size and the V and J genes are those of that table, whereas D and trimming came from the DNA. This sample comprises some 70,000 clones, around 81% of them detected only once. 7.9% of the sample is in the top ten clones.

To be selected, patients needed enough residual fresh-frozen tumor tissue and more than two years of available survival data. An isocitrate dehydrogenase mutation was not carried by any of the glioblastoma patients, although molecular status was otherwise variable. PBMC collection took place before vaccination, two weeks after the third vaccination, and at tumor progression if progression occurred. Genomic DNA was extracted with the Qiagen DNeasy Blood extraction Kit. Material: blood, obtained before dendritic cell vaccination. Here the chain combines TRBV9 and TRBJ1-5; the D gene cannot be resolved reliably. The source of this sequence is a human donor with glioblastoma. The DNA is TGTGCCAGCAGCGCCCGACAAGATCAGCCCCAGCATTTT. Translated, this is CASSARQDQPQHF.